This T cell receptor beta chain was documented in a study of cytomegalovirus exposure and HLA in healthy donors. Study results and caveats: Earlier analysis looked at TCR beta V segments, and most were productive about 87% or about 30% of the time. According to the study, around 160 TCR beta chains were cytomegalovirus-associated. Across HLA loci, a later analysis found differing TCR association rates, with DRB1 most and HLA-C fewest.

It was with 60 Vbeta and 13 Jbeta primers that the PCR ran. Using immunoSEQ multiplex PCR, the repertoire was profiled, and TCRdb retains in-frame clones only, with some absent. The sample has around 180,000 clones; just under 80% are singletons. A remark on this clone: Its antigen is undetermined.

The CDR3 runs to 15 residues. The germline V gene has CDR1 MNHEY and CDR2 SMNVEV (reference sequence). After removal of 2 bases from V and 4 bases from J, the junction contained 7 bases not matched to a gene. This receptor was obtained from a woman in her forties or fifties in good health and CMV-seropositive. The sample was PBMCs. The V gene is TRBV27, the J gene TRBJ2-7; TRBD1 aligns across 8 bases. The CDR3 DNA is TGTGCCAGCAGTTTAACTCAGGGGGCGCGGTACGAGCAGTACTTC. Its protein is CASSLTQGARYEQYF.